The clone carrying this TCR beta chain was detected ten times or more. What it recognizes is unknown. Methods used by the authors: Using the CDR3 differences seen across clinicopathological groups, the authors built a distant-metastasis classifier for papillary thyroid cancer, which was meant to discriminate distant-metastatic patients. TCRdb ran MiXCR on the PCR reads. The V and J calls, along with clone size, are taken from TCRdb and not from the paper's own processing. In the table there are some 93,000 clones, more than 9.5% of which are singletons. Prior to thyroid surgery, none of the patients had received any treatment. The data were taken from a study of metastatic and nonmetastatic thyroid tumors. For the study at large: The comparison covered peripheral blood and tumor or nodule tissue in malignant and benign thyroid patients. The study, taken as a whole, reports: Benign nodules were reported to have significantly lower TCR beta diversity than malignant thyroid tumors, in blood and tumor.

This CDR3 comprises 16 residues. The V gene's germline CDR1 is SGHTA and CDR2 FQGNSA. Unmatched junction bases numbered 11, after V lost 5 bases and J lost 4 bases. The sequenced material came from blood. The genes are TRBV7-2 and TRBJ2-1, with 7 bases matching TRBD1. This sequence was found in a female donor with papillary thyroid cancer or a benign thyroid nodule (not recorded which). Some clones in this sample may be carry-over from other donors' samples. CDR3 amino acids: CASSPEGTAVYNEQFF. CDR3 bases: TGTGCCAGCAGCCCCGAGGGGACAGCGGTTTACAATGAGCAGTTCTTC.